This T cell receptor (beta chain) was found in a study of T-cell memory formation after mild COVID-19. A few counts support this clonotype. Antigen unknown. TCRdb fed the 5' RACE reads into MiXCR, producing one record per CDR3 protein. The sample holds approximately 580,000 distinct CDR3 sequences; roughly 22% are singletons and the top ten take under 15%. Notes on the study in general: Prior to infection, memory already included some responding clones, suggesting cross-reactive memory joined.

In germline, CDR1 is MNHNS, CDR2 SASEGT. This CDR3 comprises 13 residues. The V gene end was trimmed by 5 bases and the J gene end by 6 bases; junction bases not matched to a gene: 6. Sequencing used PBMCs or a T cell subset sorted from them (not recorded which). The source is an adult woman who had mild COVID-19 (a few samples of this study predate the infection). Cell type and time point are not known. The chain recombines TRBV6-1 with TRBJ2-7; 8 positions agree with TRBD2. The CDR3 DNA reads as TGTGCCAGCAGTCTTGGGACTAGAGCCGAGCAGTACTTC. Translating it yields CASSLGTRAEQYF.